The T cell receptor (beta chain) described here comes from a study of T cell changes during pregnancy in multiple sclerosis (dated by TCRdb to about 2019). Notes on the research overall: The study looked at changes in the T cell repertoire across pregnancy in women with multiple sclerosis.

To prepare the library, the immunoSEQ multiplex PCR assay was applied. TCRdb carries this immuneACCESS record with in-frame sequences only. Its versions omit some clonotypes, under half of them owing to an unresolved V gene in the studies checked, with the rest unexplained. The sample table holds around 99,000 clones, of which 92% were seen once. About 3% of the sample is in the top ten clones. Concerning this clone: This clone's antigen is unknown. No quality values exist for individual bases; no much larger clone is one base distant.

The germline ends are 10 bases apart after V is trimmed by 1 base and J by 0 bases. The germline V gene (reference sequence) supplies CDR1 GTSNPN and CDR2 SVGIG. Taken from cysteine to phenylalanine, the CDR3 has 14 residues. The CDR3 DNA has 42 bases and is translated from base 1. Sequenced here: peripheral blood, sampled in the first trimester of pregnancy. The TCR originated in a female donor with multiple sclerosis, enrolled in a pregnancy study. The chain is made from TRBV30 and TRBJ2-7, with TRBD2 perhaps the D gene, on 5 matching bases. The sequenced DNA: TGTGCCTGGAGTGGACCCGCGGGCTCCTACGAGCAGTACTTC. It specifies CAWSGPAGSYEQYF.